Shown below are 9 T cell receptor beta chains from a single sample sequenced in a study of cytomegalovirus exposure and HLA in healthy donors. PCR involved 60 Vbeta and 13 Jbeta primers. Sequencing was performed with immunoSEQ multiplex PCR; in TCRdb, only in-frame clones are kept and a portion is missing. The table includes 140,000 or so clones, around 80% detected once. The sample taken for sequencing was PBMCs. Receptors were obtained from a female donor in good health and CMV-seronegative.

This chain connects TRBV29-1 to TRBJ2-5; tentatively, D is TRBD2 (6 bases). V was shortened by 2 bases and J by 2 bases, with 15 bases between the two germline ends. Germline V gene sequence: CDR1 SQVTM, CDR2 ANQGSEA. The CDR3 has 15 amino acids. In nucleotides, the CDR3 is TGCAGCGTTGAAAAGGGACTCGGGGGACAAGAGACCCAGTACTTC. Protein product: CSVEKGLGGQETQYF. Looking up the rest from reference TRBV29-1 and TRBJ2-5 gives the full variable domain: SAVISQKPSRDICQRGTSLTIQCQVDSQVTMMFWYRQQPGQSLTLIATANQGSEATYESGFVIDKFPISRPNLTFSTLTVSNMSPEDSSIYLCSVEKGLGGQETQYFGPGTRLLVL.

The rearrangement uses TRBV2 and TRBJ2-1, with D perhaps matching TRBD1 (6 bases). The germline gives CDR1 SNHLY, CDR2 FYNNEI. This CDR3 is 16 amino acids long. V gave up 1 base and J gave up 0 bases, with 10 bases separating them. The CDR3 DNA follows: TGTGCCAGCAGTGAAGGGGGGCCGCTCTCCTACAATGAGCAGTTCTTC. It codes for CASSEGGPLSYNEQFF. Full variable domain (missing parts from reference TRBV2 and TRBJ2-1): EPEVTQTPSHQVTQMGQEVILRCVPISNHLYFYWYRQILGQKVEFLVSFYNNEISEKSEIFDDQFSVERPDGSNFTLKIRSTKLEDSAMYFCASSEGGPLSYNEQFFGPGTRLTVL.

The chain employs TRBV19 and TRBJ1-6; TRBD1 might be the D (6 bases). V was clipped by 6 bases and J by 10 bases, with 19 bases between them. Germline V gene sequence: CDR1 LNHDA, CDR2 SQIVND (reference sequence). The CDR3 spans 15 residues. CDR3 bases: TGTGCCAGTAGCTCGAAAGGGGGTTATGGATCACCCCTCCACTTT. The encoded protein is CASSSKGGYGSPLHF.

The chain is built from TRBV9 and TRBJ1-5, with TRBD1 matching over 8 bases. Per the germline V gene, CDR1 is SGDLS and CDR2 is YYNGEE. The ends lost 0 bases at V and 4 bases at J; junction bases unmatched: 3. The CDR3 has 15 residues. The CDR3 loop reads CASSVGQGANQPQHF. In DNA form, the CDR3 reads TGTGCCAGCAGCGTAGGGCAGGGGGCGAATCAGCCCCAGCATTTT.

The sample holds one count of this clone. The V and J genes are TRBV28 and TRBJ2-3; TRBD1 might be the D (5 bases). Trimming removed 4 bases at V and 6 bases at J, with 17 bases between. Germline V gene lookup returns CDR1 MDHEN and CDR2 SYDVKM. The CDR3 totals 15 residues. In DNA form, the CDR3 reads TGTGCCAGCAGTTCCCCGGTAGGGGCTGGGGATACGCAGTATTTT. It yields the protein CASSSPVGAGDTQYF.

This clone was seen a few times. CDR3 sequence reads: CASSFLQGALTGELFF. CDR3 DNA sequence: TGTGCCAGCAGCTTCCTTCAGGGGGCGCTGACCGGGGAGCTGTTTTTT. J is TRBJ2-2 and V is TRBV7-3; 8 bases map to TRBD1. The germline CDR1 and CDR2 sequences are SGHTA and FQGTGA. V lost 3 bases and J lost 5; bases outside the gene matches: 8. There are 16 residues in the CDR3. The entire variable domain, with the rest obtained from reference TRBV7-3 and TRBJ2-2, is as follows: GAGVSQTPSNKVTEKGKYVELRCDPISGHTALYWYRQSLGQGPEFLIYFQGTGAADDSGLPNDRFFAVRPEGSVSTLKIQRTERGDSAVYLCASSFLQGALTGELFFGEGSRLTVL.

The chain is built from TRBV19 and TRBJ2-7, with D tentatively TRBD2 (6 bases). CDR1 is LNHDA, CDR2 SQIVND, per germline (reference sequence). This CDR3 is 15 amino acids long. V was shortened by 1 base and J by 2 bases, with 12 bases between the two germline ends. The CDR3: CASSIAEGGAYEQYF. The CDR3 DNA reads as TGTGCCAGTAGTATAGCTGAGGGAGGCGCCTACGAGCAGTACTTC.

The rearrangement joins TRBV6-5 to TRBJ2-1, with D possibly being TRBD1 (6 bases). CDR1 MNHEY and CDR2 SVGAGI come from the germline V gene. The CDR3 consists of 13 residues. The V and J ends lost 6 bases and 1 base respectively, with 7 bases between them. The CDR3 protein is CASRTGSYNEQFF. The CDR3 DNA is TGTGCCAGCAGGACAGGATCCTACAATGAGCAGTTCTTC.

The chain is built from TRBV11-2 and TRBJ1-1; D might be TRBD1 (6 bases). V lost 4 bases to trimming and J lost 7 bases, with 13 bases between them. This CDR3 has 13 amino acids. Germline-derived CDR1 and CDR2 are SGHAT and FQNNGV. The DNA of the CDR3 is TGTGCCAGCAGCTCGACAGGTTCGCTTGAAGCTTTCTTT. This sequence encodes CASSSTGSLEAFF.